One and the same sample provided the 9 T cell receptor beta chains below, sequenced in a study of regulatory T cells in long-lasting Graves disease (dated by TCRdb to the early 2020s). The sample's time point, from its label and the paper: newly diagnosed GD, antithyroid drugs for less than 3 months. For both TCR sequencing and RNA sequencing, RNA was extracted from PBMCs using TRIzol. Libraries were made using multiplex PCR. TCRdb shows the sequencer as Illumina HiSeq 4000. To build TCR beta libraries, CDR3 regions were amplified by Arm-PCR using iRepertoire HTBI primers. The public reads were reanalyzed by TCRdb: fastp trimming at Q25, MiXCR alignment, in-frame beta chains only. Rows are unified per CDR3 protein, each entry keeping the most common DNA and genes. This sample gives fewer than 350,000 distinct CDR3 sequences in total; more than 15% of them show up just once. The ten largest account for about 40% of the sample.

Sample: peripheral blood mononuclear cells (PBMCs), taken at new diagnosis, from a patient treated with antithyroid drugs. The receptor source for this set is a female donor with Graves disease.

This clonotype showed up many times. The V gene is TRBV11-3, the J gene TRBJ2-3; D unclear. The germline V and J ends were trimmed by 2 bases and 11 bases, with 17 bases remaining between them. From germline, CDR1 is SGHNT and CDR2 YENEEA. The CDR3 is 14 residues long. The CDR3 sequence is CASSLRLVGYWQYF. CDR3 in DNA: TGTGCCAGCAGCTTAAGGCTAGTGGGATACTGGCAGTATTTT.

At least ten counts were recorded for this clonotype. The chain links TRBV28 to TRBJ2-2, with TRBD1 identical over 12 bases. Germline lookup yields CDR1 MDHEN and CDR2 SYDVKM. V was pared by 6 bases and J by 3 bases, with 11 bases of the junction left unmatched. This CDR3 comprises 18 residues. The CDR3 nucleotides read TGTGCCAGCAGAGCCGTAAGCGGGACAGGGGGCTACACCGGGGAGCTGTTTTTT. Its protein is CASRAVSGTGGYTGELFF.

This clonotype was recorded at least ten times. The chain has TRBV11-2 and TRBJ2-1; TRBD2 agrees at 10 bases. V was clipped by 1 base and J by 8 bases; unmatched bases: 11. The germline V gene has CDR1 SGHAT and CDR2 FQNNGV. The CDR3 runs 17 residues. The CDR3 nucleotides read TGTGCCAGCAGCTTAGTTAAAGCGGGAGGGCCTAACGATGAGCAGTTCTTC. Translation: CASSLVKAGGPNDEQFF.

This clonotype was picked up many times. The CDR3 loop reads CSAPGGAANEKLFF. The CDR3 nucleotides are TGCAGTGCTCCCGGAGGGGCAGCTAATGAAAAACTGTTTTTT. The chain is built from TRBV20-1 and TRBJ1-4, with D possibly matching TRBD1 (5 bases). This CDR3 spans 14 amino acids. Germline V lookup: CDR1 DFQATT, CDR2 SNEGSKA (reference sequence). V gave up 5 bases and J gave up 3 bases, with 13 bases separating them.

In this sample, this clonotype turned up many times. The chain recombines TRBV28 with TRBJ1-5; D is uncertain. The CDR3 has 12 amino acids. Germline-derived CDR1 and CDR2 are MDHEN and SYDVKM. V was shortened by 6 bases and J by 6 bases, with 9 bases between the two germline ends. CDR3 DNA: TGTGCCAGCAGGGCTAGCGGTCAGCCCCAGCATTTT. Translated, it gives CASRASGQPQHF.

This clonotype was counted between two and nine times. CDR3 in amino acids: CASSTSGGLYEQYF. The DNA of the CDR3 is TGTGCCAGTAGTACATCGGGCGGGCTCTACGAGCAGTACTTC. The chain recombines TRBV19 with TRBJ2-7; weak D call: TRBD2 (5 bases). V lost 4 bases and J lost 3, with 13 bases in between. Per germline, CDR1 LNHDA and CDR2 SQIVND (reference sequence). This CDR3 is 14 amino acids long.

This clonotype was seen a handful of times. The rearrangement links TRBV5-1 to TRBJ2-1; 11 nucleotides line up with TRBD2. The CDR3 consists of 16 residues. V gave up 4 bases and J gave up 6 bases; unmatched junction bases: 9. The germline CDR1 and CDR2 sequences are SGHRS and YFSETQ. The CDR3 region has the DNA TGCGCCAGCAGCCCGCCGACTAGCGGGAAAGGCAATGAGCAGTTCTTC. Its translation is CASSPPTSGKGNEQFF. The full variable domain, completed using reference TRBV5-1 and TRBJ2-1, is KAGVTQTPRYLIKTRGQQVTLSCSPISGHRSVSWYQQTPGQGLQFLFEYFSETQRNKGNFPGRFSGRQFSNSRSEMNVSTLELGDSALYLCASSPPTSGKGNEQFFGPGTRLTVL.

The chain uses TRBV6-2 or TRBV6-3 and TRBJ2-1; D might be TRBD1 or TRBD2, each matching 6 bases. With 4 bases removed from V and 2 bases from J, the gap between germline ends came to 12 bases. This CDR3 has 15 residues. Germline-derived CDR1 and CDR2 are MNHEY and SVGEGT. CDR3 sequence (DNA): TGTGCCAGCAGTTCTAGCCGGGGGCCCTACAATGAGCAGTTCTTC. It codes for CASSSSRGPYNEQFF.

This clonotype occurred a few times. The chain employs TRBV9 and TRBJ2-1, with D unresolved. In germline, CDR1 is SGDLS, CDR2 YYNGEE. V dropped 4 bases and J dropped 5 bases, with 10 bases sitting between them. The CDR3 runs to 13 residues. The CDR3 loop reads CASSPPSNNEQFF. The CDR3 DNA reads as TGTGCCAGCAGCCCCCCCTCGAACAATGAGCAGTTCTTC.